The clone carrying this T cell receptor (beta chain) was detected ten times or more. As yet, its antigen is unknown. The data originate from a study of T cells in Graves' hyperthyroidism and ophthalmopathy. Findings of the study overall: The model anticipated ophthalmopathy a median about six months pre-onset. From stable hyperthyroidism, ophthalmopathy was set apart by a 13 V-J model.

The CDR3 regions of TCR beta were amplified from RNA transcripts. Primed by the HTBI set, a first-round RT-PCR was run on the TCR CDR3. MiXCR, run by TCRdb on the multiplex PCR reads, gives a single entry per CDR3 protein. The table has 200,000 to 250,000 distinct CDR3 sequences, 16% seen once; the top ten hold approximately 30%. Exclusion of a patient resulted from uncontrolled infection, other autoimmune disease, pregnancy or lactation. This receptor was taken from a woman between 18 and 29 years old with Graves' ophthalmopathy. Sequenced material: blood.

This CDR3 is CASSPLAQETQYF. Written as DNA, the CDR3 is TGTGCCAGCAGCCCACTAGCACAGGAGACCCAGTACTTC. This chain connects TRBV28 to TRBJ2-5; TRBD2 is a possible D gene (6 bases). Germline V gene lookup returns CDR1 MDHEN and CDR2 SYDVKM. V was clipped by 6 bases and J by 5 bases, with 13 bases between them. This CDR3 has 13 amino acids.